What follows are 13 T cell receptor beta chains derived from one specimen sequenced in a study of OX40 agonist ivuxolimab in advanced cancers. The protocol was immunoSEQ multiplex PCR, while the TCRdb copy is restricted to in-frame clones and leaves out a portion. The table includes about 120,000 clones, about 92% detected once. The specimen comprised CD4+ or CD8+ T cells sorted from blood, sampled in a trial of the OX40 agonist ivuxolimab. The receptors come from an adult with an advanced solid tumor such as melanoma, head and neck, liver or kidney cancer.

The J gene is TRBJ2-6, the V gene TRBV10-3, with no clear D. The CDR3 extends over 15 amino acids. Trimming left V 6 bases short and J 0 bases short, with 9 bases between. Germline CDR1 and CDR2: ENHRY and SYGVKD. The DNA of the CDR3 is TGTGCCATCAGGAGAGGCAGCTCTGGGGCCAACGTCCTGACTTTC. This codes for CAIRRGSSGANVLTF.

The V gene is TRBV18, the J gene TRBJ2-2; the match to TRBD1 covers 8 bases. CDR1 and CDR2 (germline): KGHSH, LQKENI. This CDR3 comprises 14 residues. The V segment lost 5 bases and the J segment 5 bases; nucleotides outside the gene matches: 4. The CDR3 protein is CASSADRATGELFF. CDR3 nucleotides: TGTGCCAGCTCAGCGGACAGGGCAACCGGGGAGCTGTTTTTT.

The V gene is TRBV7-6, the J gene TRBJ2-6; perhaps TRBD1 as D (5 bases). The ends were cut back, 1 base at V and 5 bases at J, with 18 bases in the middle. In germline, CDR1 is SGHVS, CDR2 FNYEAQ. The CDR3 runs 18 residues. The CDR3 DNA is TGTGCCAGCAGCTTAGGGGCTCTCTCAGGGCTACGGGCCAACGTCCTGACTTTC. It codes for CASSLGALSGLRANVLTF.

This clone was seen a single time. The CDR3 nucleotides read TGTGCCAGCAGCACCCCCGGGACCCACCACAATGAGCAGTTCTTC. Translating gives CASSTPGTHHNEQFF. V is TRBV21-1 and J is TRBJ2-1. TRBV21-1 is shown as a pseudogene. This CDR3 has 15 residues.

This chain joins TRBV30 and TRBJ1-5; TRBD1 matches 7 bases. The V and J ends lost 4 bases and 3 bases, in that order; junction bases with no gene match: 3. The CDR3 covers 13 residues. Germline V CDR1 and CDR2: GTSNPN, SVGIG (reference sequence). The CDR3 nucleotides read TGTGCCTGGAAACAGGGGTCCAATCAGCCCCAGCATTTT. As protein: CAWKQGSNQPQHF.

The sample holds one count of this clone. The rearrangement links TRBV5-6 to TRBJ2-2; 10 nucleotides align to TRBD2. V was clipped by 2 bases and J by 7 bases; unmatched bases: 17. Germline V gene sequence: CDR1 SGHDT, CDR2 YYEEEE. The CDR3 has 19 residues. Here the CDR3 reads CASSLVAKYGLAESGELFF. In DNA form, the CDR3 reads TGTGCCAGCAGCTTAGTAGCAAAGTATGGACTAGCGGAAAGCGGGGAGCTGTTTTTT.

The chain has TRBV7-6 and TRBJ1-6; D is ambiguous. The CDR3 has 12 residues. Germline V gives CDR1 SGHVS, CDR2 FNYEAQ. Trimming pared 4 bases from V and 8 bases from J, leaving 6 bases between. The CDR3 sequence: CASSYPDSPLHF. The DNA of the CDR3 is TGTGCCAGCAGCTATCCGGATTCACCCCTCCACTTT. The full variable domain, in which reference TRBV7-6 and TRBJ1-6 provide the parts outside the CDR3, is GAGVSQSPRYKVTKRGQDVALRCDPISGHVSLYWYRQALGQGPEFLTYFNYEAQQDKSGLPNDRFSAERPEGSISTLTIQRTEQRDSAMYRCASSYPDSPLHFGNGTRLTVT.

The rearrangement joins TRBV6-6 to TRBJ1-1; unclear D gene. Trimming pared 4 bases from V and 4 bases from J, leaving 16 bases between. The CDR3 length is 15 residues. Looked up from germline, CDR1 is MNHNY and CDR2 is SVGAGI (reference sequence). The CDR3 DNA reads as TGTGCCAGCAGTTCCGAAGGGAGTCGGGGCACTGAAGCTTTCTTT. It specifies CASSSEGSRGTEAFF.

The count of this clone is one. The CDR3 reads CASSYSRQEAFF. The CDR3 coding sequence is TGTGCCAGCAGTTACTCGAGACAGGAAGCTTTCTTT. The V call is TRBV6-6, the J call TRBJ1-1, with D possibly being TRBD1 (5 bases). Per the germline V gene, CDR1 is MNHNY and CDR2 is SVGAGI (reference sequence). This CDR3 is built from 12 residues. The ends were cut back, 0 bases at V and 8 bases at J, with 7 bases in the middle.

The V and J genes are TRBV21-1 and TRBJ2-7; the table's D call, TRBD1, has no DNA check behind it. TRBV21-1 is a pseudogene. The CDR3 covers 18 residues. The CDR3 loop reads CASSKIEAGGLRDYEQYF. For the CDR3, the DNA is TGTGCCAGCAGCAAAATAGAGGCAGGGGGCCTGAGAGACTACGAGCAGTACTTC.

V gene TRBV5-1 combines with J gene TRBJ2-7, with a possible D match to TRBD1 (5 bases). V lost 0 bases and J 3 bases, leaving 10 bases between the germline ends. Germline CDR1 SGHRS, CDR2 YFSETQ. The CDR3 runs to 14 residues. The CDR3 DNA is TGCGCCAGCAGCTTGGCTCAGGGTGACTACGAGCAGTACTTC. Encoded protein: CASSLAQGDYEQYF.

V usage is TRBV21-1 and J usage is TRBJ1-1. TRBV21-1 is recorded as a pseudogene. The CDR3 spans 17 residues. The CDR3: CASSKDAVKRRNTEAFF. The CDR3 bases are TGTGCCAGCAGCAAAGACGCGGTTAAGAGGAGGAACACTGAAGCTTTCTTT.

This sequence joins TRBV11-2 and TRBJ2-7; 9 positions match TRBD2. Germline CDR1 SGHAT, CDR2 FQNNGV. The length of the CDR3 is 17 residues. Germline trimming cut 2 bases from V and 5 bases from J; bases unmatched to any gene: 13. CDR3 coding DNA: TGTGCCAGCAGCTTAACAGGGACTAGCCTCCATACGAACGAGCAGTACTTC. Amino acid sequence: CASSLTGTSLHTNEQYF.